This TCR beta chain came from a study of cytomegalovirus exposure and HLA in healthy donors. Looking at the study overall: Out of roughly 170 million T cells, an earlier analysis found roughly 110 million unique TCR beta sequences in total. The early release's HLA-typed donors yielded roughly 85 million unique TCRs.

PCR primers comprised 60 Vbeta and 13 Jbeta primers. TCRdb keeps only in-frame clones here, not all; method: immunoSEQ multiplex PCR. Of 150,000 to 200,000 clones listed, roughly 80% are singletons. The material sequenced was PBMCs. This sequence was found in a woman aged 45-65 years in good health and CMV-seronegative.

The CDR3 nucleotides read TGTGCCAGCAGTGAGGGGGACAGTAGCAATCAGCCCCAGCATTTT. Its protein is CASSEGDSSNQPQHF. V usage is TRBV2 and J usage is TRBJ1-5, with 7 bases aligning to TRBD1. This CDR3 has 15 amino acids. Germline-derived CDR1 and CDR2 are SNHLY and FYNNEI. After removal of 3 bases from V and 0 bases from J, the junction contained 2 bases not matched to a gene.